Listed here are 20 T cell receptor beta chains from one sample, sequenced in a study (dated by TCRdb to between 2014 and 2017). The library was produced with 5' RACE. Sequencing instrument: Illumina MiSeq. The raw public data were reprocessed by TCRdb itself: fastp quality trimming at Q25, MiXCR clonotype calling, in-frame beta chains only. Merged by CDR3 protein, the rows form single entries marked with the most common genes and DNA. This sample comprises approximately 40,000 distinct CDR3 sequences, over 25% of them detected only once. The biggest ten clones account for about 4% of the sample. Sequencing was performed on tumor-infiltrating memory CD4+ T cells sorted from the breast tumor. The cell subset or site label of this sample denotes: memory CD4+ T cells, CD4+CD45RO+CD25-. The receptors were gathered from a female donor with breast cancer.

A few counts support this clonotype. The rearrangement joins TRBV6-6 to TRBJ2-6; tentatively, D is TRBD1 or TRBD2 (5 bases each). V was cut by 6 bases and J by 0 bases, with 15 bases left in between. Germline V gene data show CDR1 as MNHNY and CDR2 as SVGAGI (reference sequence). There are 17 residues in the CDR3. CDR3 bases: TGTGCCAGCAGCAAACCGGGACGCCTCTCTGGGGCCAACGTCCTGACTTTC. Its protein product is CASSKPGRLSGANVLTF.

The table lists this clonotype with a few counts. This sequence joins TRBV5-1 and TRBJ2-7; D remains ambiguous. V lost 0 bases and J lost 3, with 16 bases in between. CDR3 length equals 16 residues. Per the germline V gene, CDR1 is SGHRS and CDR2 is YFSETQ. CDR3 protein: CASSLGSSWGFYEQYF. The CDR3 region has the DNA TGCGCCAGCAGCTTGGGGTCGAGTTGGGGTTTCTACGAGCAGTACTTC.

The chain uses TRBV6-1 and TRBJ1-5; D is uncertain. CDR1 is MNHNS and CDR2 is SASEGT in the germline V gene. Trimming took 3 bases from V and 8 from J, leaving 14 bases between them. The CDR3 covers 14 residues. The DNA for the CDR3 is TGTGCCAGCAGTGAGATTTCGGTAAATGAGCCCCAGCATTTT. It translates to CASSEISVNEPQHF.

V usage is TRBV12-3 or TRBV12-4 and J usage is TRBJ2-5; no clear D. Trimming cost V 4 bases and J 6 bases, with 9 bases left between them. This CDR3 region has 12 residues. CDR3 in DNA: TGTGCCAGCAGTTCGACGAATAAGACCCAGTACTTC. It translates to CASSSTNKTQYF.

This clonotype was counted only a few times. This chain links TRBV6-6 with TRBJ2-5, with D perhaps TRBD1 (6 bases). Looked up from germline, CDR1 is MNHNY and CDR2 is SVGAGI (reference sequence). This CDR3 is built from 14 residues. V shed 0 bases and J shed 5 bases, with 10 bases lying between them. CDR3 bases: TGTGCCAGCAGTTACTCGGGCAGGGGTGAGACCCAGTACTTC. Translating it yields CASSYSGRGETQYF.

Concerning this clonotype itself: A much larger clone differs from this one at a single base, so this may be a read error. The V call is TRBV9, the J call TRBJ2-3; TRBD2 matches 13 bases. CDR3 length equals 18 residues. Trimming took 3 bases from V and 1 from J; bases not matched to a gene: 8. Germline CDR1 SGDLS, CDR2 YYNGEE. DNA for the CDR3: TGTGCCAGCAGCGCCAGGACTAGCGGGAGATCGGGCACAGATACGCAGTATTTT. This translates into CASSARTSGRSGTDTQYF.

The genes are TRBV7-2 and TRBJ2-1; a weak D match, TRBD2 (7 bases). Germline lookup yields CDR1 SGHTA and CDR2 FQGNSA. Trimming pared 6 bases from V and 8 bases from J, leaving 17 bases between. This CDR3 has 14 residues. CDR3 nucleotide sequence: TGTGCCAGCAGTTTTTCGCTAGGGGGGGATGAGCAGTTCTTC. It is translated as CASSFSLGGDEQFF.

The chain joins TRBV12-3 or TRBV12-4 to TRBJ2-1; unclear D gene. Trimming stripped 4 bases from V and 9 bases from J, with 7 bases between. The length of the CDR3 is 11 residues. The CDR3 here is CASSSESEQFF. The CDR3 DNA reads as TGTGCCAGCAGTTCCGAGAGTGAGCAGTTCTTC.

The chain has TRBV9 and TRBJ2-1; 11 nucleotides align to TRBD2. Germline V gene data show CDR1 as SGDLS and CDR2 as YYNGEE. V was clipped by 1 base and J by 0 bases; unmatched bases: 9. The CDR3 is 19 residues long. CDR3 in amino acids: CASSVNRRGLAASYNEQFF. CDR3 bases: TGTGCCAGCAGCGTAAACAGGCGGGGACTAGCGGCCTCCTACAATGAGCAGTTCTTC.

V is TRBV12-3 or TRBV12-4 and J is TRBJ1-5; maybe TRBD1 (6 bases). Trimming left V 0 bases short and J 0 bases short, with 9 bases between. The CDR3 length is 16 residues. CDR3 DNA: TGTGCCAGCAGTTTAGCCAGGGGAGCTAGCAATCAGCCCCAGCATTTT. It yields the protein CASSLARGASNQPQHF.

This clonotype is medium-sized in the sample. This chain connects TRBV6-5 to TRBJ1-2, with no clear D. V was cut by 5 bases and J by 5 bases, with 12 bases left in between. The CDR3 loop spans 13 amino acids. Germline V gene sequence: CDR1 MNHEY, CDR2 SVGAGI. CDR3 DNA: TGTGCCAGCAGTGAGGCCGGGAATTATGGCTACACCTTC. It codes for CASSEAGNYGYTF.

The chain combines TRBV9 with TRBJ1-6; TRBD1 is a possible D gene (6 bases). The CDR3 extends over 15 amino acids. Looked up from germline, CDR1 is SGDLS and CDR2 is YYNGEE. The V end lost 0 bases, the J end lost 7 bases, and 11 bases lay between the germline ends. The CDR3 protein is CASSVVGGKNSPLHF. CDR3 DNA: TGTGCCAGCAGCGTAGTCGGGGGCAAGAATTCACCCCTCCACTTT.

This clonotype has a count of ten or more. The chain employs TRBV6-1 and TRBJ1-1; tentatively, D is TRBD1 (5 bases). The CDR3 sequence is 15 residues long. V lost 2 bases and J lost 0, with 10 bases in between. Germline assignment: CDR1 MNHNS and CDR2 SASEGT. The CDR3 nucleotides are TGTGCCAGCAGTGAATCAGGGTACATGAACACTGAAGCTTTCTTT. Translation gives CASSESGYMNTEAFF.

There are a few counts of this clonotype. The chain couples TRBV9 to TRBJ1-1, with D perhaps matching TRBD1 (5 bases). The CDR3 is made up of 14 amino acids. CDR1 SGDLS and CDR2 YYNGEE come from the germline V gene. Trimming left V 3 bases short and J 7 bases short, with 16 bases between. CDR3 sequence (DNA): TGTGCCAGCAGCGCTGGGGACCGTCCCTTTGAAGCTTTCTTT. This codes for CASSAGDRPFEAFF. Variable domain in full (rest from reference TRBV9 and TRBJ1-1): DSGVTQTPKHLITATGQRVTLRCSPRSGDLSVYWYQQSLDQGLQFLIQYYNGEERAKGNILERFSAQQFPDLHSELNLSSLELGDSALYFCASSAGDRPFEAFFGQGTRLTVV.

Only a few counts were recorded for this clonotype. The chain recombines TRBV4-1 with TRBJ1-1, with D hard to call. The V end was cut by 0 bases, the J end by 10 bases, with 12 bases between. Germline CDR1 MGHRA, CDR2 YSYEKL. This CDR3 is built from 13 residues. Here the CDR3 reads CASSQETALPAFF. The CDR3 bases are TGCGCCAGCAGCCAAGAAACAGCCCTCCCAGCTTTCTTT.

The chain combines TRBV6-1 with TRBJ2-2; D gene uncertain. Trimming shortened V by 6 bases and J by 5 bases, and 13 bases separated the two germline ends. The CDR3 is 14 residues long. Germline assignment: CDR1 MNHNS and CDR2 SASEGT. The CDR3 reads CASRIQSRTGELFF. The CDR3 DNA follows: TGTGCCAGCAGGATTCAGAGTCGGACCGGGGAGCTGTTTTTT.

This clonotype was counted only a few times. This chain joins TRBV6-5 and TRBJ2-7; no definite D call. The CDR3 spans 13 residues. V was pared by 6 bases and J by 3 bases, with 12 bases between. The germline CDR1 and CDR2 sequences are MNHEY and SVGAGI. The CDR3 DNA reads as TGTGCCAGCAGAGACGGGCTCCACTACGAGCAGTACTTC. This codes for CASRDGLHYEQYF.

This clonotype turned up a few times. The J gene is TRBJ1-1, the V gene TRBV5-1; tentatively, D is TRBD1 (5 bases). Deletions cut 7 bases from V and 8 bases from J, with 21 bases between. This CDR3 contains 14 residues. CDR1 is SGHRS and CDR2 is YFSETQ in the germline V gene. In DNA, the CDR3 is TGCGCCAGCGCGTCCCTTGGGGTCGGGGCCGAAGCTTTCTTT. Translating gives CASASLGVGAEAFF.

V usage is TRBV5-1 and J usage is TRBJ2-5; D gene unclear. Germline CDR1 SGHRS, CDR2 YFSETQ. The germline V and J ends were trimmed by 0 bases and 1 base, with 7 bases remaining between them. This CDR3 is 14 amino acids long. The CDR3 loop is CASSLVGFQETQYF. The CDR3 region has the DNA TGCGCCAGCAGCTTGGTTGGGTTCCAAGAGACCCAGTACTTC. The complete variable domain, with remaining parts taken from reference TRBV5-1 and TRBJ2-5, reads KAGVTQTPRYLIKTRGQQVTLSCSPISGHRSVSWYQQTPGQGLQFLFEYFSETQRNKGNFPGRFSGRQFSNSRSEMNVSTLELGDSALYLCASSLVGFQETQYFGPGTRLLVL.

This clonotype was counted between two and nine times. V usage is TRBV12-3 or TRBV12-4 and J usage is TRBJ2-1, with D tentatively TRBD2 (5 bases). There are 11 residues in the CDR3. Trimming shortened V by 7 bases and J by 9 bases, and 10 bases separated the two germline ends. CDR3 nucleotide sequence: TGTGCCAGCACGACTGGAGGTGAGCAGTTCTTC. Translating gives CASTTGGEQFF.